The clone carrying this T cell receptor beta chain was observed a single time. Per germline, CDR1 SEHNR and CDR2 FQNEAQ (reference sequence). The CDR3 runs 12 residues. Trimming left V 3 bases short and J 7 bases short, with 9 bases between. The data belong to a study of blood T cell repertoires in COVID-19. Study as a whole: Acute and convalescent COVID-19 specimens originated in the United States, Italy and Spain. T cells, B-cell-depleted T cells, or PBMCs provided the cDNA or gDNA that served as material.

In the original processing: Estimated nucleated cell counts came from reference gene primer amplification. The protocol was immunoSEQ multiplex PCR, while the TCRdb copy is restricted to in-frame clones and leaves out a portion. V, J and clone size are those of that table, while D and trimming were read from the DNA. The data contain some 290,000 clones, around 90% of them singletons. This clonotype originated in a woman in her 50s who had recovered from COVID-19. The chain carries TRBV7-9 and TRBJ1-2; D gene unclear. Sequenced material: peripheral blood. CDR3 sequence: CASSFEGGGYTF. CDR3 DNA sequence: TGTGCCAGCAGCTTTGAGGGTGGTGGCTACACCTTC.